This TCR beta chain was obtained from a study of blood T cell repertoires in COVID-19. TCRdb's copy holds only in-frame clones and misses some; the assay was immunoSEQ multiplex PCR. The sample lists some 110,000 clones, around 90% seen once, with roughly 5.6% in the top ten. The CDR3 loop spans 14 amino acids. V lost 0 bases and J lost 5, with 8 bases in between. Germline lookup yields CDR1 KGHDR and CDR2 SFDVKD. The sample comprised peripheral blood. The chain joins TRBV24-1 to TRBJ2-3, with D tentatively TRBD2 (6 bases). The sequence derives from a human donor in a cohort sampled during active COVID-19. The CDR3 sequence: CATSDLGGLDTQYF. DNA for the CDR3: TGTGCCACCAGTGATTTGGGGGGGTTAGATACGCAGTATTTT.